Given below is one TCR beta chain in context. Its antigen is unidentified. These data are taken from a study of cytomegalovirus exposure and HLA in healthy donors. Profiled with immunoSEQ multiplex PCR; TCRdb holds only in-frame clones, not every one. The sample contains approximately 98,000 clones, more than 90% of which appear only once. The germline gives CDR1 GTSNPN, CDR2 SVGIG (reference sequence). With 3 bases clipped from V and 2 bases from J, the junction kept 4 bases outside the gene matches. The CDR3 totals 13 residues. Study-level points and caveats: The authors listed 150 to 200 TCR beta chains as cytomegalovirus-associated.

The TCR originated in a woman aged 18 to 35 in good health and CMV-seronegative. This chain connects TRBV30 to TRBJ2-7; 7 bases map to TRBD1. What was sequenced was PBMCs. CDR3 bases: TGTGCCTGGAGCCGAGGGACAGCCTACGAGCAGTACTTC. Protein product: CAWSRGTAYEQYF.